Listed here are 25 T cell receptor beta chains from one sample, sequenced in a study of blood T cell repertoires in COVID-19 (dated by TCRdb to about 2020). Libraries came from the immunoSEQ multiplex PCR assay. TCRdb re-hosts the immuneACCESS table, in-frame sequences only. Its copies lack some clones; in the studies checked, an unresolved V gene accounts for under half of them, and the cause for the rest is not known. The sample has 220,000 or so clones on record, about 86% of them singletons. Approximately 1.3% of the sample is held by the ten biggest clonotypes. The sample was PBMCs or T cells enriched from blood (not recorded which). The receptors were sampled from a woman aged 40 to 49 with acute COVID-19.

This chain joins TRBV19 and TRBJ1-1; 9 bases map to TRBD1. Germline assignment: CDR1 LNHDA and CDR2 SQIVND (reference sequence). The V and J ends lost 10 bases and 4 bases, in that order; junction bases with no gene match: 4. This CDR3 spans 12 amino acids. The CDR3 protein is CATQTGGTEAFF. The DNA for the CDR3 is TGTGCCACTCAGACAGGGGGCACTGAAGCTTTCTTT.

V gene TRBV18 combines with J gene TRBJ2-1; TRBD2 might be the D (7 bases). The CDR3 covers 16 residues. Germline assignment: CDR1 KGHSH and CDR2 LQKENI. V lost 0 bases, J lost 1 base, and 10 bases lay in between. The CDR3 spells CASSPPGGLSYNEQFF. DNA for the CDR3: TGTGCCAGCTCACCACCCGGGGGGCTTTCCTACAATGAGCAGTTCTTC.

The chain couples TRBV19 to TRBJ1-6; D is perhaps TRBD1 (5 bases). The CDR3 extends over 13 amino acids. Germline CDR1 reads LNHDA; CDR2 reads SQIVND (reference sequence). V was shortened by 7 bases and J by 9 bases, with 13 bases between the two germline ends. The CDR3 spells CASKGQGRSPLHF. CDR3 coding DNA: TGTGCCAGTAAAGGGCAGGGTCGTTCACCCCTCCACTTT.

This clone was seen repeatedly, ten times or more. CDR3 sequence: CASSRGLAGNGELFF. The CDR3 bases are TGTGCCAGCAGTCGTGGACTAGCGGGTAACGGGGAGCTGTTTTTT. J is TRBJ2-2 and V is TRBV2, with 11 bases that match TRBD2. The CDR3 has 15 residues. Trimming at V came to 5 bases and at J to 7 bases, leaving 6 bases not matched to a gene. Germline CDR1 reads SNHLY; CDR2 reads FYNNEI.

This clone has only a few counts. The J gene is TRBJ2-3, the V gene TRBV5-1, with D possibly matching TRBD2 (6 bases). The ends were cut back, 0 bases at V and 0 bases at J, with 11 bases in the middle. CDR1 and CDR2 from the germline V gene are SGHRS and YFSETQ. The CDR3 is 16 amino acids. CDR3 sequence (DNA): TGCGCCAGCAGCTTGGTTAAAGGGACTAGCACAGATACGCAGTATTTT. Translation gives CASSLVKGTSTDTQYF.

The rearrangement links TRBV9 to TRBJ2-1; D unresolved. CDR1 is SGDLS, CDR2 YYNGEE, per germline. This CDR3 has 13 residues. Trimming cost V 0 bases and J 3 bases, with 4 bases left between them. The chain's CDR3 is CASSVELYNEQFF. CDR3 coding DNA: TGTGCCAGCAGCGTAGAGCTCTACAATGAGCAGTTCTTC. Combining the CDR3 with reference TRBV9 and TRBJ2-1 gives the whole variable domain DSGVTQTPKHLITATGQRVTLRCSPRSGDLSVYWYQQSLDQGLQFLIQYYNGEERAKGNILERFSAQQFPDLHSELNLSSLELGDSALYFCASSVELYNEQFFGPGTRLTVL.

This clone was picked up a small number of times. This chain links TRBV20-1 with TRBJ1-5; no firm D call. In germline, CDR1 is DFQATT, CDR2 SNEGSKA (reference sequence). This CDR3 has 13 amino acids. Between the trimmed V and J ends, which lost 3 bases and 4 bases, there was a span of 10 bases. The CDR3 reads CSASGLPNQPQHF. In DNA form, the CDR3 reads TGCAGTGCTAGTGGGCTGCCTAATCAGCCCCAGCATTTT.

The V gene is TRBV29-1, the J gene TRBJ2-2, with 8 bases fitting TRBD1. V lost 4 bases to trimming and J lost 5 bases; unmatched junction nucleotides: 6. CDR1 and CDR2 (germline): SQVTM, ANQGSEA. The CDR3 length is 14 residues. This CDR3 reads CSVAGTGGTGELFF. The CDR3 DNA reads TGCAGCGTTGCCGGGACAGGTGGAACCGGGGAGCTGTTTTTT.

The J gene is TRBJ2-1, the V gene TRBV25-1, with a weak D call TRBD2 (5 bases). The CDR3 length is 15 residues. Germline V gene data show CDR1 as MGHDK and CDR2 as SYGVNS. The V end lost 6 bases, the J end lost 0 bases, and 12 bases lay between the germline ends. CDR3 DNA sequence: TGTGCCAGCAGGGCGGGCGGTAGCTCCTACAATGAGCAGTTCTTC. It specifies CASRAGGSSYNEQFF.

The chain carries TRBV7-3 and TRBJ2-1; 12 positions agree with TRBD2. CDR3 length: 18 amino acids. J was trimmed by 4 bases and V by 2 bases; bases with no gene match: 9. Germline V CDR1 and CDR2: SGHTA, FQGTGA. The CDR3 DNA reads TGTGCCAGCAGCTTAGAAGCTAGCGGGGGGGCGTCTTACAATGAGCAGTTCTTC. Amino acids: CASSLEASGGASYNEQFF.

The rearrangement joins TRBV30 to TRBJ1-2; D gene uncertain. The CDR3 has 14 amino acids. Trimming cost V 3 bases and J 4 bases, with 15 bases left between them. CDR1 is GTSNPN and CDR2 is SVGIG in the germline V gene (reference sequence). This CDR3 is CAWRIGGGGYGYTF. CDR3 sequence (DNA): TGTGCCTGGAGAATCGGAGGTGGAGGCTATGGCTACACCTTC.

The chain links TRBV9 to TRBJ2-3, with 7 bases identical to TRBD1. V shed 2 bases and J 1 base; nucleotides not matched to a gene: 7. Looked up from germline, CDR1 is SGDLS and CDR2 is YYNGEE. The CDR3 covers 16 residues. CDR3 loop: CASSVDTGTGTDTQYF. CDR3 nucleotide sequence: TGTGCCAGCAGCGTGGACACCGGGACAGGCACAGATACGCAGTATTTT.

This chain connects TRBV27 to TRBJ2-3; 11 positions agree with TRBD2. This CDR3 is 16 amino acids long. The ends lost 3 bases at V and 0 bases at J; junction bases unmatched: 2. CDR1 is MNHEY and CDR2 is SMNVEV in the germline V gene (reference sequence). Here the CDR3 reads CASSFRTSGSTDTQYF. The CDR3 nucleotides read TGTGCCAGCAGTTTTCGGACTAGCGGGAGCACAGATACGCAGTATTTT.

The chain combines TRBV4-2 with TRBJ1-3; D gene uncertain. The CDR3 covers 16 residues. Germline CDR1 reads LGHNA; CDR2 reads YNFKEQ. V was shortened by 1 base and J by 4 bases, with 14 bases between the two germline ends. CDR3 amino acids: CASSQGVPRRGNTIYF. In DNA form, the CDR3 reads TGTGCCAGCAGCCAAGGGGTCCCCCGGAGAGGAAACACCATATATTTT.

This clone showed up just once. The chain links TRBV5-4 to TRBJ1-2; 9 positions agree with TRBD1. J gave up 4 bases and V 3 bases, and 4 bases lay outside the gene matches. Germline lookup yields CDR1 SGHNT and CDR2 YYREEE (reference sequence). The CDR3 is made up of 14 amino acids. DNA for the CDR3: TGTGCCAGCAGCTGGGACAGGGCATCCTATGGCTACACCTTC. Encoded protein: CASSWDRASYGYTF.

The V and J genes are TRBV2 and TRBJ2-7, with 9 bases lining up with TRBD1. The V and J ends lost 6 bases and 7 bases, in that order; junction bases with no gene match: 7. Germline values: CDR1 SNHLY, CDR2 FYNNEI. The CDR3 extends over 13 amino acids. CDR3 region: CASRAGTGKEQYF. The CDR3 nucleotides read TGTGCCAGCAGAGCCGGGACAGGGAAAGAGCAGTACTTC.

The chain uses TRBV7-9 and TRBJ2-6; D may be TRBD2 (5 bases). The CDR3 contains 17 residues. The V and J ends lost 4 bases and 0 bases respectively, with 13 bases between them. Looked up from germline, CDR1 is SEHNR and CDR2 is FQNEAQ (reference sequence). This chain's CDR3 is CASSSLTTVSGANVLTF. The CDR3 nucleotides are TGTGCCAGCAGCTCCTTGACTACAGTCTCTGGGGCCAACGTCCTGACTTTC. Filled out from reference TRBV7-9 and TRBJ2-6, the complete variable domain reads DTGVSQNPRHKITKRGQNVTFRCDPISEHNRLYWYRQTLGQGPEFLTYFQNEAQLEKSRLLSDRFSAERPKGSFSTLEIQRTEQGDSAMYLCASSSLTTVSGANVLTFGAGSRLTVL.

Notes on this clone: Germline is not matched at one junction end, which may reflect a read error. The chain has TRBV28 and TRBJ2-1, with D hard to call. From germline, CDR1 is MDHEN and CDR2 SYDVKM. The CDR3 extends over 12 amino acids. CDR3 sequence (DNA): TGTGCCAGCAGTTATAGCTACCATGAGCAGTTCTTC. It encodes CASSYSYHEQFF.

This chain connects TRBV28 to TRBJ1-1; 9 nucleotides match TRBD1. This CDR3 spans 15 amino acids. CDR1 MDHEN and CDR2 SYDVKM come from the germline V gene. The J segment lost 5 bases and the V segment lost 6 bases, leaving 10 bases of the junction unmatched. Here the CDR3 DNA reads TGTGCCAGCAGACCCGAACAGGGGGCTGGAACTGAAGCTTTCTTT. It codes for CASRPEQGAGTEAFF.

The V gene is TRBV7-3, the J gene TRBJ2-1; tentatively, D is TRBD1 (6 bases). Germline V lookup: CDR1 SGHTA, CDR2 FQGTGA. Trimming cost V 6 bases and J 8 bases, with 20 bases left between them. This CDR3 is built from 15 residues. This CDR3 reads CASSPTALGTHEQFF. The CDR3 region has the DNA TGTGCCAGCAGTCCTACGGCCCTGGGGACACATGAGCAGTTCTTC.

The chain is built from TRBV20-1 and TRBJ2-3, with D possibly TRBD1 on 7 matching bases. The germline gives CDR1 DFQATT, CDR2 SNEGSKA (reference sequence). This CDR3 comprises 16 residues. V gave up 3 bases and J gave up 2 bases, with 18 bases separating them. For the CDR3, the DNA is TGCAGTGCTAGTGGGGGGAGACAGGGTCACACAGATACGCAGTATTTT. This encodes CSASGGRQGHTDTQYF.

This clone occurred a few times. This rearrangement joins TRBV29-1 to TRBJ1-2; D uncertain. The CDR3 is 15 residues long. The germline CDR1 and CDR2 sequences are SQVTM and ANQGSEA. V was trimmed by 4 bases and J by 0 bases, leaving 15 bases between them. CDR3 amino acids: CSVGPFPESNYGYTF. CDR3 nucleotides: TGCAGCGTTGGACCCTTTCCGGAGTCTAACTATGGCTACACCTTC.

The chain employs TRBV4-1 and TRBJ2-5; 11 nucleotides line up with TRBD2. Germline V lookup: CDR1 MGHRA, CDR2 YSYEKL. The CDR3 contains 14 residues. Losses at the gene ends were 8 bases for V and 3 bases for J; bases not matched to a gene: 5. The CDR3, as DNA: TGCGCCAGCGCCCCGGGACTAGCGGAAGAGACCCAGTACTTC. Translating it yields CASAPGLAEETQYF.

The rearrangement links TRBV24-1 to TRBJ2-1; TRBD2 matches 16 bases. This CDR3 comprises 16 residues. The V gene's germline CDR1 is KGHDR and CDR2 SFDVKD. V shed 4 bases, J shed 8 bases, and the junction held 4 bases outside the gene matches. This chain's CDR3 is CATSDAGTSGRDEQFF. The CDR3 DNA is TGTGCCACCAGTGACGCCGGGACTAGCGGGAGGGATGAGCAGTTCTTC.

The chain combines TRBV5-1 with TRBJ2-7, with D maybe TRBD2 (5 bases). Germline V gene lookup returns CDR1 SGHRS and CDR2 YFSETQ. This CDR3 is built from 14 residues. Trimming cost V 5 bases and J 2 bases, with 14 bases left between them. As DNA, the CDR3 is TGCGCCAGCAGTCCGGACTTCACCCCCTACGAGCAGTACTTC. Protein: CASSPDFTPYEQYF.